This T cell receptor beta chain stems from a study of blood T cell repertoires in COVID-19. Study-wide background: From T cells, B-cell-depleted T cells, or PBMCs came the material, which was cDNA or gDNA.

Authors' data handling: Amplified reference gene primers provided the basis for estimating nucleated cell counts. Here immunoSEQ multiplex PCR was the method, and the copy in TCRdb shows in-frame clones only, minus some. The V and J calls and the clone size are those of that table, but D and trimming were determined from the DNA. Seen here are 200,000 to 250,000 clones, about nine tenths observed once, and the top ten hold about 6.3%. Residents of about two dozen US areas, aged about 18 to 89 years, made up the participants. Assignment of participants to cohorts was predicated upon participant-reported clinical history. CDR3 length: 13 residues. Per the germline V gene, CDR1 is SGHDN and CDR2 is FVKESK. Deletions cut 3 bases from V and 8 bases from J, with 13 bases between. This clone is a singleton in its sample.

The sequence derives from a woman aged 25 to 45 with acute COVID-19. What was sequenced was PBMCs or T cells enriched from blood (not recorded which). The chain carries TRBV14 and TRBJ1-2, with D maybe TRBD1 (5 bases). CDR3 nucleotides: TGTGCCAGCAGCCACGCCAGGGCTCGGGGCTACACCTTC. It translates to CASSHARARGYTF.